Presented here are 9 T cell receptor beta chains from one specimen sequenced in a study of cytomegalovirus exposure and HLA in healthy donors. Measured with immunoSEQ multiplex PCR; TCRdb has only the in-frame clones, and not every one. Of over 45,000 clones listed, roughly nine tenths were seen once; the top ten hold around 1%. The sequencing input was PBMCs. These receptors all stem from a man younger than 35 in good health and CMV-seronegative.

In regard to this clone: Sequence at one end of the junction differs from germline and may be a read error. V gene TRBV2 combines with J gene TRBJ2-3; D remains unclear. CDR3 length equals 11 residues. Germline CDR1 and CDR2: SNHLY and FYNNEI. CDR3 in DNA: TGTGCCAGCATGGGCACAGATATGCAGTATTTT. Protein sequence: CASMGTDMQYF.

V usage is TRBV7-9 and J usage is TRBJ2-1; TRBD1 might be the D (6 bases). Germline V gene sequence: CDR1 SEHNR, CDR2 FQNEAQ (reference sequence). V dropped 2 bases and J dropped 11 bases, with 16 bases sitting between them. The CDR3 runs to 14 residues. CDR3 sequence reads: CASSLSQGAPKQFF. In nucleotides, the CDR3 is TGTGCCAGCAGCTTATCACAGGGAGCCCCAAAGCAGTTCTTC. Supplemented by reference TRBV7-9 and TRBJ2-1, the full variable domain reads DTGVSQNPRHKITKRGQNVTFRCDPISEHNRLYWYRQTLGQGPEFLTYFQNEAQLEKSRLLSDRFSAERPKGSFSTLEIQRTEQGDSAMYLCASSLSQGAPKQFFGPGTRLTVL.

This chain joins TRBV28 and TRBJ1-1; 11 bases agree with TRBD1. This CDR3 is built from 14 residues. Germline V gene data show CDR1 as MDHEN and CDR2 as SYDVKM. V gave up 2 bases and J gave up 4 bases; unmatched junction bases: 0. CDR3 nucleotides: TGTGCCAGCAGTTTAGGACAGGGGGCCACTGAAGCTTTCTTT. Translating gives CASSLGQGATEAFF.

This clone was seen just once. The chain combines TRBV23-1 with TRBJ2-3, with TRBD1 as a possible D gene (5 bases). TRBV23-1 is an ORF, and what it does is uncertain. This CDR3 is 15 amino acids long. V gave up 2 bases and J gave up 1 base, with 10 bases separating them. In DNA form, the CDR3 reads TGCGCCAGCAGTCAAGGCAGGGAAGGCACAGATACGCAGTATTTT. It yields the protein CASSQGREGTDTQYF.

The chain joins TRBV7-2 to TRBJ2-4; D might be TRBD1 (5 bases). Germline V gives CDR1 SGHTA, CDR2 FQGNSA. This CDR3 is 15 amino acids long. Trimming removed 5 bases at V and 0 bases at J, with 11 bases between. The CDR3 loop reads CASSAATAAKNIQYF. DNA of the CDR3: TGTGCCAGCAGCGCTGCGACAGCAGCCAAAAACATTCAGTACTTC.

The V gene is TRBV5-1, the J gene TRBJ2-2, with 8 bases fitting TRBD2. The junction had 4 bases not matched to a gene; V was cut back by 4 bases and J by 5 bases. The CDR3 covers 14 residues. Per the germline V gene, CDR1 is SGHRS and CDR2 is YFSETQ. CDR3 DNA sequence: TGCGCCAGCAGCGTGTCTAGCGGGACCGGGGAGCTGTTTTTT. This sequence encodes CASSVSSGTGELFF. The full variable domain, its missing parts supplied by reference TRBV5-1 and TRBJ2-2, is KAGVTQTPRYLIKTRGQQVTLSCSPISGHRSVSWYQQTPGQGLQFLFEYFSETQRNKGNFPGRFSGRQFSNSRSEMNVSTLELGDSALYLCASSVSSGTGELFFGEGSRLTVL.

The chain carries TRBV27 and TRBJ1-1, with no clear D. CDR3 length: 14 residues. The V gene lost 7 bases and the J gene lost 1 base, with 13 bases spanning the gap. The germline V gene encodes CDR1 MNHEY and CDR2 SMNVEV (reference sequence). DNA of the CDR3: TGTGCCAGCATTTCCCCGGGAGGGAACACTGAAGCTTTCTTT. Translation gives CASISPGGNTEAFF.

This chain connects TRBV7-8 to TRBJ2-1; TRBD2 aligns across 11 bases. CDR3 length equals 18 residues. Germline CDR1 SGHVS, CDR2 FQNEAQ. Losses at the gene ends were 5 bases for V and 6 bases for J; bases not matched to a gene: 15. The CDR3 DNA is TGTGCCAGCAGCCTTTCCGGGACTAGCGGAAAAGGGGGCAATGAGCAGTTCTTC. This codes for CASSLSGTSGKGGNEQFF.

This chain joins TRBV19 and TRBJ1-1, with 9 bases lining up with TRBD1. Germline V gives CDR1 LNHDA, CDR2 SQIVND (reference sequence). Trimming cost V 8 bases and J 0 bases; bases outside gene matches: 13. The CDR3 is 17 residues long. The CDR3 coding sequence is TGTGCCAGTGGAATCGGACAGGGGCACCCGATGAACACTGAAGCTTTCTTT. It specifies CASGIGQGHPMNTEAFF.